The text below deals with one T cell receptor beta chain. The assay was immunoSEQ multiplex PCR, and TCRdb's table has in-frame clones only and misses some. The table has some 150,000 clones, 70% to 90% seen once. The entry originates in a study of radiation and T cells in renal cell carcinoma. Time point: blood 4 weeks post-SBRT, at nephrectomy. Sample treatment: 15 Gy SBRT to primary tumor, nephrectomy 4 weeks later. This CDR3 has 15 amino acids. The germline V gene has CDR1 LNHNV and CDR2 YYDKDF (reference sequence). Trimming at V came to 0 bases and at J to 4 bases, leaving 5 bases not matched to a gene.

This chain links TRBV15 with TRBJ2-5, with TRBD1 matching 7 bases. The sequencing used blood, collected from a patient whose treatment included radiotherapy and nephrectomy. This clonotype was sampled from a woman between 50 and 59 years old with renal cell carcinoma. The CDR3 nucleotides are TGTGCCACCAGCAGAGATAGGGCAGGGGGAGAGACCCAGTACTTC. Protein sequence: CATSRDRAGGETQYF.